The rows below give T cell receptor beta chains drawn from one sample of a study of response to subunit inactivated influenza vaccine. TCRdb recomputed calls from the RT-PCR reads with MiXCR, one row per CDR3 protein. The profile shows about 700,000 distinct CDR3 sequences, approximately 15% of them singletons. This sample comprised PBMCs from blood, obtained approximately 15 days before vaccination. The receptors stem from a man aged 45-65 years who received an inactivated influenza vaccine. Both conserved end residues are part of each CDR3. The D gene is left open where the match is weak. Clone size, where shown, is once, few, many, or a class for clones that have expanded.

cdr3_length	d_call	v_call	clone_size	j_call	cdr3_aa	cdr3_nt
15	TRBD2	TRBV5-1	many	TRBJ2-3	CASRIAGSVTDTQYF	TGCGCCAGTCGCATAGCGGGGTCTGTCACAGATACGCAGTATTTT
14	-	TRBV21-1	few	TRBJ2-1	CASSTQRGGGEQFF	TGTGCCAGCAGCACCCAGCGGGGGGGAGGTGAGCAGTTCTTC
16	-	TRBV6-1	few	TRBJ2-5	CASRNAAGRNQETQYF	TGTGCCAGCAGAAACGCCGCCGGACGGAACCAAGAGACCCAGTACTTC
11	-	TRBV2	-	TRBJ2-2	CASVYGGELFF	TGTGCCAGCGTTTACGGCGGGGAGCTGTTTTTT
14	-	TRBV7-8	few	TRBJ2-3	CASSSRALTDTQYF	TGTGCCAGCAGCTCGAGGGCCCTAACAGATACGCAGTATTTT
15	TRBD2	TRBV27	-	TRBJ2-1	CASSLLAETYNEQFF	TGTGCCAGCAGTTTACTAGCGGAGACTTACAATGAGCAGTTCTTC
16	-	TRBV7-8	many	TRBJ2-2	CASSTHARFNTGELFF	TGTGCCAGCAGCACACACGCCAGATTCAACACCGGGGAGCTGTTTTTT
14	-	TRBV4-3	few	TRBJ1-1	CASSFGGRNTEAFF	TGCGCCAGCAGCTTTGGGGGAAGGAACACTGAAGCTTTCTTT
13	-	TRBV5-6	-	TRBJ2-4	CASSRPDYNIQYF	TGTGCCAGCAGCCGACCGGACTACAACATTCAGTACTTC
15	-	TRBV12-3/TRBV12-4	many	TRBJ1-5	CASSLGQAYNQPQHF	TGTGCCAGCAGTTTAGGGCAGGCGTACAATCAGCCCCAGCATTTT
14	TRBD2	TRBV10-3	few	TRBJ2-3	CAINAGGSTDTQYF	TGTGCCATCAATGCGGGGGGGAGCACAGATACGCAGTATTTT
17	TRBD2	TRBV7-2	few	TRBJ2-3	CASSWWLASGRADTQYF	TGTGCCAGCAGCTGGTGGCTGGCTAGCGGGAGAGCGGATACGCAGTATTTT
18	TRBD2	TRBV20-1	-	TRBJ2-7	CSAREGLAGGSRFYEQYF	TGCAGTGCTAGAGAGGGACTAGCGGGAGGAAGCCGGTTCTACGAGCAGTACTTC
13	-	TRBV5-1	-	TRBJ2-5	CASSLELTGTWWF	TGCGCCAGCAGCTTGGAACTAACAGGAACGTGGTGGTTC
15	-	TRBV7-8	-	TRBJ1-5	CASSPLRGGFQPQHF	TGTGCCAGCAGCCCTCTCAGGGGAGGGTTTCAGCCCCAGCATTTT
14	TRBD1	TRBV5-1	-	TRBJ1-1	CASSEQGASTEAFF	TGCGCCAGCAGTGAACAGGGGGCAAGCACTGAAGCTTTCTTT
15	-	TRBV7-9	-	TRBJ2-7	CASRPTGTTGYEQYF	TGTGCCAGCAGACCTACCGGGACAACCGGCTACGAGCAGTACTTC
14	-	TRBV4-1	-	TRBJ2-5	CASSQVPVQETQYF	TGCGCCAGCAGCCAAGTTCCAGTACAAGAGACCCAGTACTTC
14	TRBD1	TRBV7-2	few	TRBJ1-2	CASSLGGQVSGYTF	TGTGCCAGCAGCTTAGGGGGACAGGTCTCCGGCTACACCTTC
17	TRBD1	TRBV2	few	TRBJ1-5	CASSPWTGLDSNQPQHF	TGTGCCAGCAGTCCTTGGACAGGGCTTGATAGCAATCAGCCCCAGCATTTT